The 21 T cell receptor beta chains given below trace back to one sample, sequenced in a study of CD8 T cells in Susac syndrome (dated by TCRdb to the late 2010s). Libraries were built with the immunoSEQ multiplex PCR assay. RNA was extracted using the RNeasy kit, and roughly 0.5 to 1 ug of the RNA was reverse transcribed with random hexamers. TCRdb trimmed public reads at Q25 via fastp, called clones via MiXCR and kept in-frame beta chains. Records with the same CDR3 protein are collapsed into one entry carrying the most frequent genes and DNA. Present in this sample are 200,000 to 300,000 distinct CDR3 sequences, roughly 95% of which were seen just once. The top ten hold around 0.067% of the sample. Specimen: CD4+ T cells from PBMCs. The receptors originated from a human donor with multiple sclerosis.

V and J are TRBV29-1 and TRBJ2-6; D unresolved. This CDR3 comprises 12 residues. V was cut by 5 bases and J by 3 bases, with 5 bases left in between. CDR1 is SQVTM and CDR2 is ANQGSEA in the germline V gene. The CDR3 spells CSVRSGANVLTF. CDR3 bases: TGCAGCGTTAGAAGTGGGGCCAACGTCCTGACTTTC.

V usage is TRBV7-9 and J usage is TRBJ2-3, with unresolved D. Germline V lookup: CDR1 SEHNR, CDR2 FQNEAQ (reference sequence). This CDR3 is built from 15 residues. V gave up 3 bases and J gave up 0 bases, with 10 bases separating them. DNA for the CDR3: TGTGCCAGCAGCTTGTCGACCCTTAGCACAGATACGCAGTATTTT. Translation gives CASSLSTLSTDTQYF. Filled out from reference TRBV7-9 and TRBJ2-3, the complete variable domain reads DTGVSQNPRHKITKRGQNVTFRCDPISEHNRLYWYRQTLGQGPEFLTYFQNEAQLEKSRLLSDRFSAERPKGSFSTLEIQRTEQGDSAMYLCASSLSTLSTDTQYFGPGTRLTVL.

In its sample, this clonotype was seen a few times. The genes are TRBV10-3 and TRBJ2-7; D remains ambiguous. The V end lost 0 bases, the J end lost 0 bases, and 3 bases lay between the germline ends. Germline lookup yields CDR1 ENHRY and CDR2 SYGVKD. This CDR3 comprises 13 residues. The CDR3 DNA reads TGTGCCATCAGTGAGTCTATCTCCTACGAGCAGTACTTC. As protein: CAISESISYEQYF.

This clonotype was picked up a small number of times. The chain employs TRBV2 and TRBJ2-7; the D gene is possibly TRBD2 (5 bases). Germline assignment: CDR1 SNHLY and CDR2 FYNNEI. Trimming took off 1 base at V and 5 bases at J, with 9 bases between the two ends. The CDR3 has 13 residues. The CDR3 is CASSEVRGNEQYF. The CDR3 coding sequence is TGTGCCAGCAGTGAAGTAAGAGGGAACGAGCAGTACTTC.

The chain joins TRBV5-1 to TRBJ1-1, with 7 bases matching TRBD1. The V and J ends lost 0 bases and 6 bases, in that order; junction bases with no gene match: 8. This CDR3 spans 15 amino acids. Germline lookup yields CDR1 SGHRS and CDR2 YFSETQ. The CDR3 nucleotides read TGCGCCAGCAGCTTGGCCGACAGGGAGAATGCTGAAGCTTTCTTT. It is translated as CASSLADRENAEAFF. Variable domain in full (rest from reference TRBV5-1 and TRBJ1-1): KAGVTQTPRYLIKTRGQQVTLSCSPISGHRSVSWYQQTPGQGLQFLFEYFSETQRNKGNFPGRFSGRQFSNSRSEMNVSTLELGDSALYLCASSLADRENAEAFFGQGTRLTVV.

The genes are TRBV7-8 and TRBJ2-5; 10 bases are shared with TRBD1. There are 16 residues in the CDR3. Germline values: CDR1 SGHVS, CDR2 FQNEAQ. V lost 6 bases to trimming and J lost 5 bases; unmatched junction nucleotides: 12. CDR3 sequence reads: CASRSMGDRGGETQYF. The CDR3 nucleotides read TGTGCCAGCAGGTCTATGGGGGACAGGGGCGGTGAGACCCAGTACTTC.

The genes are TRBV20-1 and TRBJ2-7; D uncertain. The CDR3 length is 13 residues. V was pared by 3 bases and J by 5 bases, with 14 bases between. CDR1 is DFQATT and CDR2 is SNEGSKA in the germline V gene (reference sequence). The CDR3 is CSASLGSGDEQYF. Here the CDR3 DNA reads TGCAGTGCTAGTCTGGGGTCAGGAGACGAGCAGTACTTC.

The chain links TRBV27 to TRBJ2-1; D gene unclear. From germline, CDR1 is MNHEY and CDR2 SMNVEV (reference sequence). The CDR3 length is 15 residues. Trimming took 2 bases from V and 3 from J, leaving 11 bases between them. The CDR3: CASSLMGSSYNEQFF. The CDR3 DNA follows: TGTGCCAGCAGTTTAATGGGCTCAAGCTACAATGAGCAGTTCTTC.

The rearrangement joins TRBV28 to TRBJ1-4; maybe TRBD1 (6 bases). V dropped 2 bases and J dropped 9 bases, with 10 bases sitting between them. CDR1 is MDHEN, CDR2 SYDVKM, per germline. The CDR3 length is 13 residues. The chain's CDR3 is CASSLAGQKKLFF. The CDR3 coding sequence is TGTGCCAGCAGTTTAGCGGGACAAAAAAAACTGTTTTTT.

The V gene is TRBV6-2 or TRBV6-3, the J gene TRBJ2-3, with TRBD2 matching 9 bases. The germline V gene encodes CDR1 MNHEY and CDR2 SVGEGT. CDR3 size: 15 residues. After removal of 6 bases from V and 1 base from J, the junction contained 5 bases not matched to a gene. The CDR3 region is CASSPRTSGTDTQYF. In DNA form, the CDR3 reads TGTGCCAGCAGCCCTCGGACTAGCGGCACAGATACGCAGTATTTT.

The chain uses TRBV6-5 and TRBJ2-3; tentative D call: TRBD1 (6 bases). V lost 0 bases, J lost 2 bases, and 15 bases lay in between. The CDR3 length is 17 residues. CDR1 and CDR2 from the germline V gene are MNHEY and SVGAGI. The CDR3 bases are TGTGCCAGCAGTTACTCTGGGACACCGACCTCCACAGATACGCAGTATTTT. This translates into CASSYSGTPTSTDTQYF.

The rearrangement joins TRBV7-2 to TRBJ2-3; TRBD2 aligns across 9 bases. V was clipped by 5 bases and J by 6 bases; unmatched bases: 15. Germline V lookup: CDR1 SGHTA, CDR2 FQGNSA. CDR3 length: 17 residues. CDR3 bases: TGTGCCAGCAGCCTACCACTAGCGGGCCTGATCGAGGATACGCAGTATTTT. Its protein is CASSLPLAGLIEDTQYF.

The chain uses TRBV24-1 and TRBJ2-5; 8 bases match TRBD2. Germline trimming cut 3 bases from V and 4 bases from J; bases unmatched to any gene: 6. The germline CDR1 and CDR2 sequences are KGHDR and SFDVKD. The CDR3 is 15 residues long. Here the CDR3 DNA reads TGTGCCACCAGTGATCCGCGGGAGGCGGGAGAGACCCAGTACTTC. It yields the protein CATSDPREAGETQYF.

V and J are TRBV9 and TRBJ2-1; TRBD2 agrees at 7 bases. Germline loops: CDR1 SGDLS, CDR2 YYNGEE. This CDR3 spans 15 amino acids. The junction had 6 bases not matched to a gene; V was cut back by 4 bases and J by 2 bases. The CDR3 loop reads CASSSGLEPYNEQFF. CDR3 nucleotides: TGTGCCAGCAGCTCTGGACTAGAACCCTACAATGAGCAGTTCTTC.

The chain uses TRBV7-2 and TRBJ2-7; 9 nucleotides agree with TRBD1. Trimming removed 4 bases from V and 9 bases from J; junction bases left unmatched: 10. In germline, CDR1 is SGHTA, CDR2 FQGNSA. CDR3 length equals 14 residues. In nucleotides, the CDR3 is TGTGCCAGCAGCTCTACGGACAGGGGTTCCGGGCAGTACTTC. Its protein product is CASSSTDRGSGQYF.

The CDR3 DNA is TGCAGCACCACCCGGGAGGGCCCAGATACGCAGTATTTT. This encodes CSTTREGPDTQYF. The chain carries TRBV20-1 and TRBJ2-3; the match to TRBD2 covers 8 bases. Germline CDR1 DFQATT, CDR2 SNEGSKA (reference sequence). This CDR3 is 13 amino acids long.

The chain uses TRBV20-1 and TRBJ2-1; 9 positions match TRBD2. The CDR3 length is 14 residues. From germline, CDR1 is DFQATT and CDR2 SNEGSKA (reference sequence). Trimming cost V 3 bases and J 3 bases; bases outside gene matches: 3. The CDR3 reads CSASSGGHYNEQFF. The CDR3 coding sequence is TGCAGTGCTAGTAGCGGGGGACACTACAATGAGCAGTTCTTC.

This clonotype was counted once. This rearrangement joins TRBV14 to TRBJ2-7; TRBD1 agrees at 10 bases. The germline CDR1 and CDR2 sequences are SGHDN and FVKESK. The CDR3 has 15 residues. J gave up 0 bases and V 1 base, and 0 bases lay outside the gene matches. The CDR3 DNA reads TGTGCCAGCAGCCAAGGGACAGGGGGCTCCTACGAGCAGTACTTC. Amino acids: CASSQGTGGSYEQYF.

This clonotype has only one observation. The rearrangement joins TRBV5-6 to TRBJ2-2; D is possibly TRBD1 (6 bases). Germline CDR1 SGHDT, CDR2 YYEEEE. Trimming shortened V by 3 bases and J by 5 bases, and 17 bases separated the two germline ends. The CDR3 contains 16 residues. The CDR3: CASSWLPGAGTGELFF. The CDR3 coding sequence is TGTGCCAGCAGCTGGCTGCCAGGGGCAGGGACCGGGGAGCTGTTTTTT.

The chain links TRBV30 to TRBJ2-3; D may match TRBD1 or TRBD2 (5 bases each). V dropped 2 bases and J dropped 1 base, with 10 bases sitting between them. The CDR3 has 14 residues. Germline V CDR1 and CDR2: GTSNPN, SVGIG (reference sequence). The CDR3 here is CAWSRGRGTDTQYF. The CDR3 nucleotides read TGTGCCTGGAGTAGGGGACGCGGCACAGATACGCAGTATTTT.

The V gene is TRBV24-1, the J gene TRBJ2-2; no clear D. Trimming stripped 9 bases from V and 0 bases from J, with 13 bases between. CDR3 size: 15 residues. Germline V gives CDR1 KGHDR, CDR2 SFDVKD. The CDR3 sequence is CATASTRPNTGELFF. CDR3 DNA: TGTGCCACCGCTTCGACTCGTCCGAACACCGGGGAGCTGTTTTTT.